This TCR beta chain came from a study of identical twins' blood T cells. Turning to the study itself: Around 50 million reads covered about 6 alpha-chain and about 6 beta-chain libraries. Study outcomes and limitations: Top TCRbeta clonotypes were shared more with twin than unrelated donors. Twins reportedly had markedly more similar V usage than unrelated donors, even among out-of-frame TCRbeta clonotypes.

All three twin pairs grew up together with likely shared infections and vaccines. TCRdb processed the 5' RACE reads anew with MiXCR; each CDR3 protein has one entry. The top ten hold about 6% of the sample, which has fewer than 450,000 distinct CDR3 sequences, 25% to 35% seen once. Trimming cost V 9 bases and J 3 bases, with 15 bases left between them. Germline V gene data show CDR1 as SGHRS and CDR2 as YFSETQ. This CDR3 comprises 13 residues. In the case of this clonotype: Its specificity is not known.

This receptor was identified in a woman between 18 and 55 years old in good health. The sequenced sample was PBMCs. The chain couples TRBV5-1 to TRBJ1-1, with D unclear. The CDR3 DNA reads TGCGCCACCTGGGGTCCGGCGGACACTGAAGCTTTCTTT. Its protein is CATWGPADTEAFF.